One and the same sample provided the 27 T cell receptor beta chains below, sequenced in a study of OX40 agonist ivuxolimab in advanced cancers. Library method: the immunoSEQ multiplex PCR assay. TCRdb retrieved this table from immuneACCESS and kept in-frame rearrangements only. Not all clones are present; in checked studies, unresolved V genes account for under half, and no reason is known for the remainder. The sample yields more than 40,000 clones; about nine tenths were counted once. Approximately 0.97% of the sample goes to the ten largest clones. The source material was CD4+ or CD8+ T cells sorted from blood, sampled in a trial of the OX40 agonist ivuxolimab. The receptors here all came from an adult with an advanced solid tumor such as melanoma, head and neck, liver or kidney cancer.

This clone was found once. The V gene is TRBV19, the J gene TRBJ2-1; 9 bases match TRBD2. V dropped 8 bases and J dropped 8; count of bases not matched to a gene: 4. CDR1 LNHDA and CDR2 SQIVND come from the germline V gene (reference sequence). CDR3 size: 12 residues. CDR3 sequence reads: CASGTSFHEQFF. CDR3 sequence (DNA): TGTGCCAGTGGGACTAGCTTCCATGAGCAGTTCTTC.

The chain combines TRBV28 with TRBJ2-7; D might be TRBD2 (6 bases). The CDR3 covers 11 residues. Germline V gene lookup returns CDR1 MDHEN and CDR2 SYDVKM. The ends were cut back, 6 bases at V and 3 bases at J, with 6 bases in the middle. This chain's CDR3 is CASREGYEQYF. For the CDR3, the DNA is TGTGCCAGCAGGGAGGGCTACGAGCAGTACTTC.

CDR3 sequence (DNA): TGTGCCAGCAGCTCGATTCGTAGCGGAATCCGCACAGATACGCAGTATTTT. Residues: CASSSIRSGIRTDTQYF. V usage is TRBV11-2 and J usage is TRBJ2-3; perhaps TRBD2 as D (6 bases). Trimming removed 4 bases from V and 1 base from J, with 18 bases in between. This CDR3 is built from 17 residues. Looked up from germline, CDR1 is SGHAT and CDR2 is FQNNGV.

The chain combines TRBV5-1 with TRBJ2-3; TRBD2 matches 10 bases. V trimming: 0 bases; J trimming: 0 bases; junction bases outside the gene matches: 1. CDR1 and CDR2 (germline): SGHRS, YFSETQ. The CDR3 contains 16 residues. CDR3 coding DNA: TGCGCCAGCAGCTTGGGGACTAGCGGAAGCACAGATACGCAGTATTTT. The encoded protein is CASSLGTSGSTDTQYF.

The chain combines TRBV19 with TRBJ2-1, with unresolved D. Germline CDR1 reads LNHDA; CDR2 reads SQIVND (reference sequence). The V end lost 4 bases, the J end lost 8 bases, and 12 bases lay between the germline ends. This CDR3 spans 13 amino acids. CDR3 protein: CASSTTVLDEQFF. The CDR3 DNA sequence: TGTGCCAGTAGTACAACAGTTCTCGATGAGCAGTTCTTC.

V usage is TRBV18 and J usage is TRBJ1-2; TRBD1 matches at 7 bases. V lost 5 bases, J lost 4 bases, and 16 bases stayed unmatched. The CDR3 runs 17 residues. CDR1 is KGHSH and CDR2 is LQKENI in the germline V gene. The CDR3 loop is CASSTGGTDHIIYGYTF. CDR3 sequence (DNA): TGTGCCAGCTCAACCGGGGGGACAGACCATATAATCTATGGCTACACCTTC.

This clone was counted between two and nine times. This chain uses TRBV11-2 with TRBJ2-7; no reliable D call. The CDR3 sequence is 12 residues long. Germline V gene lookup returns CDR1 SGHAT and CDR2 FQNNGV. V was cut by 5 bases and J by 3 bases, with 8 bases left in between. The CDR3: CASSLTGYEQYF. DNA of the CDR3: TGTGCCAGCAGCCTGACTGGCTACGAGCAGTACTTC.

The chain links TRBV5-4 to TRBJ2-3; D remains ambiguous. This CDR3 has 13 amino acids. CDR1 SGHNT and CDR2 YYREEE come from the germline V gene (reference sequence). V lost 0 bases to trimming and J lost 1 base, with 3 bases between them. The CDR3 is CASSLAGTDTQYF. The CDR3 coding sequence is TGTGCCAGCAGCTTGGCCGGCACAGATACGCAGTATTTT. The full variable domain, completed using reference TRBV5-4 and TRBJ2-3, is ETGVTQSPTHLIKTRGQQVTLRCSSQSGHNTVSWYQQALGQGPQFIFQYYREEENGRGNFPPRFSGLQFPNYSSELNVNALELDDSALYLCASSLAGTDTQYFGPGTRLTVL.

This clone was seen more than once but under ten times. The J gene is TRBJ1-3, the V gene TRBV7-9, with D perhaps TRBD1 (5 bases). Germline V gene sequence: CDR1 SEHNR, CDR2 FQNEAQ (reference sequence). There are 15 residues in the CDR3. The V end lost 7 bases, the J end lost 0 bases, and 13 bases lay between the germline ends. CDR3 in amino acids: CASILGESSGNTIYF. The CDR3 DNA follows: TGTGCCAGCATCTTGGGGGAAAGCTCTGGAAACACCATATATTTT.

The chain links TRBV11-2 to TRBJ2-5; D is possibly TRBD1 or TRBD2 (5 bases each). The CDR3 covers 14 residues. V lost 5 bases and J 5 bases, leaving 15 bases between the germline ends. From germline, CDR1 is SGHAT and CDR2 FQNNGV. Here the CDR3 reads CASSLAGAGETQYF. The CDR3 nucleotides are TGTGCCAGCAGCCTGGCTGGGGCGGGTGAGACCCAGTACTTC.

The chain joins TRBV5-1 to TRBJ1-2; 8 bases align to TRBD1. This CDR3 contains 14 residues. Germline assignment: CDR1 SGHRS and CDR2 YFSETQ. V lost 4 bases and J lost 1; bases outside the gene matches: 3. CDR3 coding DNA: TGCGCCAGCAGCATGACAGGGGATAACTATGGCTACACCTTC. Protein product: CASSMTGDNYGYTF.

V is TRBV11-2 and J is TRBJ2-2; D unresolved. Germline CDR1 is SGHAT and CDR2 is FQNNGV. CDR3 length: 13 amino acids. Between the trimmed V and J ends, which lost 5 bases and 5 bases, there was a span of 9 bases. DNA of the CDR3: TGTGCCAGCAGCCCCGGGCGGACCGGGGAGCTGTTTTTT. It specifies CASSPGRTGELFF.

The chain recombines TRBV5-4 with TRBJ2-7; the D gene is possibly TRBD1 (5 bases). The CDR3 contains 16 residues. Trimming took 4 bases from V and 2 from J, leaving 19 bases between them. CDR1 SGHNT and CDR2 YYREEE come from the germline V gene (reference sequence). CDR3 loop: CASSPTAWARAYEQYF. In DNA, the CDR3 is TGTGCCAGCAGCCCCACGGCCTGGGCCAGGGCCTACGAGCAGTACTTC.

CDR3 amino acids: CATGGPDFGNTIYF. Here the CDR3 DNA reads TGTGCCACGGGGGGGCCGGATTTTGGAAACACCATATATTTT. V and J are TRBV28 and TRBJ1-3, with a weak D call TRBD1 (6 bases). Germline V lookup: CDR1 MDHEN, CDR2 SYDVKM. This CDR3 contains 14 residues. V dropped 10 bases and J dropped 3 bases, with 16 bases sitting between them.

This clone was recorded once. V usage is TRBV6-1 and J usage is TRBJ1-2; D is perhaps TRBD1 (6 bases). CDR3 length equals 14 residues. V was clipped by 6 bases and J by 6 bases, with 17 bases between them. Germline values: CDR1 MNHNS, CDR2 SASEGT. The CDR3 loop is CASSEVWTENGYTF. In nucleotides, the CDR3 is TGTGCCAGCAGCGAGGTGTGGACAGAAAATGGCTACACCTTC.

In its sample, this clone ranks as medium-sized. This rearrangement joins TRBV5-6 to TRBJ1-2, with 9 bases identical to TRBD1. This CDR3 has 17 residues. The V segment lost 1 base and the J segment 7 bases; nucleotides outside the gene matches: 14. CDR1 SGHDT and CDR2 YYEEEE come from the germline V gene. The CDR3 region has the DNA TGTGCCAGCAGCTTGTCGACAGGGGGACTTATAGTAAGTGGCTACACCTTC. Translated: CASSLSTGGLIVSGYTF.

This clone came up once. The rearrangement links TRBV19 to TRBJ2-5, with no clear D. Germline V gene lookup returns CDR1 LNHDA and CDR2 SQIVND (reference sequence). The CDR3 totals 15 residues. Trimming cost V 3 bases and J 5 bases, with 16 bases left between them. The CDR3 loop reads CASSIGEPSWETQYF. CDR3 DNA: TGTGCCAGTAGTATCGGCGAACCGAGCTGGGAGACCCAGTACTTC.

V is TRBV6-5 and J is TRBJ1-2, with 8 bases identical to TRBD1. The trim removed 2 bases at V and 6 bases at J, leaving 5 bases unmatched. The CDR3 extends over 14 amino acids. The germline gives CDR1 MNHEY, CDR2 SVGAGI. CDR3 region: CASSYGPTGDGYTF. CDR3 in DNA: TGTGCCAGCAGTTACGGCCCGACAGGGGATGGCTACACCTTC.

The genes are TRBV5-1 and TRBJ2-7, with 11 nucleotides matching TRBD2. The V segment lost 2 bases and the J segment 4 bases; nucleotides outside the gene matches: 5. This CDR3 has 15 amino acids. Looked up from germline, CDR1 is SGHRS and CDR2 is YFSETQ. The CDR3 coding sequence is TGCGCCAGCAGCTTACTAGCGGGAGAACTATACGAGCAGTACTTC. This sequence encodes CASSLLAGELYEQYF.

The V gene is TRBV4-3, the J gene TRBJ2-7, with a weak D call TRBD2 (6 bases). The CDR3 sequence is 14 residues long. Germline-derived CDR1 and CDR2 are LGHNA and YSLEER. Trimming took off 3 bases at V and 4 bases at J, with 13 bases between the two ends. CDR3 coding DNA: TGCGCCAGCAGCCAGGAGCCGACTAGTTACGAGCAGTACTTC. Its translation is CASSQEPTSYEQYF.

This CDR3 reads CASSLLAGSSYEQYF. The CDR3 DNA follows: TGCGCCAGCAGCTTGTTGGCCGGTTCTTCCTACGAGCAGTACTTC. This chain joins TRBV5-1 and TRBJ2-7; D is ambiguous. Looked up from germline, CDR1 is SGHRS and CDR2 is YFSETQ. The V end was cut by 1 base, the J end by 1 base, with 12 bases between. The CDR3 has 15 amino acids.

The V gene is TRBV5-6, the J gene TRBJ2-6; D not certain. Trimming cost V 0 bases and J 3 bases, with 4 bases left between them. CDR1 and CDR2 from the germline V gene are SGHDT and YYEEEE. The CDR3 length is 14 residues. The CDR3: CASSLALGANVLTF. The CDR3 DNA reads TGTGCCAGCAGCTTGGCCCTTGGGGCCAACGTCCTGACTTTC.

The chain is built from TRBV7-8 and TRBJ1-6, with unresolved D. CDR1 is SGHVS and CDR2 is FQNEAQ in the germline V gene. Trimming left V 4 bases short and J 0 bases short, with 10 bases between. The CDR3 spans 16 residues. The CDR3 is CASSSDIRSYNSPLHF. The CDR3 nucleotides are TGTGCCAGCAGCTCTGACATCCGCTCCTATAATTCACCCCTCCACTTT.

CDR3 nucleotides: TGCAGTGCTAGTACCGACAGACCCCAGTACTTC. Protein product: CSASTDRPQYF. The V gene is TRBV20-1, the J gene TRBJ2-5, with a possible D match to TRBD1 (5 bases). The CDR3 has 11 residues. The V gene's germline CDR1 is DFQATT and CDR2 SNEGSKA (reference sequence). V was cut by 3 bases and J by 9 bases, with 11 bases left in between.

This chain connects TRBV28 to TRBJ2-7, with a tentative D call TRBD1 (6 bases). V was shortened by 5 bases and J by 3 bases, with 17 bases between the two germline ends. The germline V gene encodes CDR1 MDHEN and CDR2 SYDVKM. The CDR3 runs to 15 residues. The CDR3 is CASSSHGTNYYEQYF. The CDR3 region has the DNA TGTGCCAGCAGTAGTCACGGGACAAATTACTACGAGCAGTACTTC.

This clone was observed a single time. The chain couples TRBV27 to TRBJ2-3; TRBD1 agrees at 8 bases. Germline assignment: CDR1 MNHEY and CDR2 SMNVEV (reference sequence). The trim removed 5 bases at V and 2 bases at J, leaving 9 bases unmatched. This CDR3 region has 16 residues. CDR3 loop: CASSARTGIYTDTQYF. The DNA of the CDR3 is TGTGCCAGCAGTGCCCGGACAGGGATATACACAGATACGCAGTATTTT.

The chain combines TRBV28 with TRBJ2-7, with 10 bases that match TRBD1. The CDR3 runs to 14 residues. CDR1 is MDHEN, CDR2 SYDVKM, per germline. Trimming at V came to 4 bases and at J to 7 bases, leaving 7 bases not matched to a gene. The CDR3 DNA sequence: TGTGCCAGCAGTTCGACAGGGGGCGGGTATGAGCAGTACTTC. Its translation is CASSSTGGGYEQYF.